Below are 17 T cell receptor beta chains sequenced from a single sample in a study of shared clonotypes between healthy human individuals. Assay: immunoSEQ multiplex PCR; the TCRdb copy retains only in-frame clones and omits some. Among about 680,000 clones listed, 73% were seen once. Sequenced input: memory CD4+ T cells sorted from blood. Sample subset: CD45RA-negative fraction. The receptors shown here come from a woman in her 30s in good health.

This chain uses TRBV2 with TRBJ2-7, with D hard to call. There are 15 residues in the CDR3. V was cut by 6 bases and J by 6 bases, with 21 bases left in between. The germline gives CDR1 SNHLY, CDR2 FYNNEI. This CDR3 is CASRTIQMTDSEQYF. The CDR3 DNA sequence: TGTGCCAGCAGAACTATCCAGATGACCGACTCCGAGCAGTACTTC.

V and J are TRBV7-2 and TRBJ2-2, with 14 positions matching TRBD2. Germline CDR1 and CDR2: SGHTA and FQGNSA. CDR3 length: 16 amino acids. Trimming at V came to 3 bases and at J to 6 bases, leaving 3 bases not matched to a gene. The CDR3 spells CASSFRLAGGPGELFF. For the CDR3, the DNA is TGTGCCAGCAGCTTTCGACTAGCGGGAGGGCCCGGGGAGCTGTTTTTT.

This rearrangement joins TRBV5-1 to TRBJ2-1; D possibly corresponds to TRBD2 (5 bases). CDR1 is SGHRS, CDR2 YFSETQ, per germline. Trimming took off 3 bases at V and 4 bases at J, with 14 bases between the two ends. CDR3 length: 15 residues. The CDR3 sequence: CASSYTDSRYNEQFF. CDR3 coding DNA: TGCGCCAGCAGCTATACGGACTCGCGATACAATGAGCAGTTCTTC.

The V call is TRBV2, the J call TRBJ2-7; TRBD2 matches at 12 bases. CDR3 size: 15 residues. Germline trimming cut 4 bases from V and 7 bases from J; bases unmatched to any gene: 8. CDR1 and CDR2 (germline): SNHLY, FYNNEI. Written as DNA, the CDR3 is TGTGCCAGCAGTGCTAGACTAGCGGGAGCGAAGGAGCAGTACTTC. Its protein product is CASSARLAGAKEQYF.

This clone was counted between two and nine times. The gene calls are TRBV5-1 and TRBJ2-1; 14 bases match TRBD2. Germline CDR1 reads SGHRS; CDR2 reads YFSETQ. This CDR3 region has 15 residues. With V trimmed by 7 bases and J by 7 bases, 7 bases remained unmatched. The CDR3 is CASHLGTSGGNEQFF. CDR3 DNA sequence: TGCGCCAGCCACTTGGGGACTAGCGGGGGTAATGAGCAGTTCTTC. The full variable domain, with the rest looked up from reference TRBV5-1 and TRBJ2-1, is KAGVTQTPRYLIKTRGQQVTLSCSPISGHRSVSWYQQTPGQGLQFLFEYFSETQRNKGNFPGRFSGRQFSNSRSEMNVSTLELGDSALYLCASHLGTSGGNEQFFGPGTRLTVL.

This chain connects TRBV28 to TRBJ2-7; D is possibly TRBD1 (6 bases). The CDR3 spans 13 residues. V lost 8 bases, J lost 5 bases, and 16 bases lay in between. Germline CDR1 is MDHEN and CDR2 is SYDVKM. DNA of the CDR3: TGTGCCAGCTACAAGAACAGGGAGAACGAGCAGTACTTC. Protein: CASYKNRENEQYF.

The chain joins TRBV5-1 to TRBJ2-3; D call uncertain. The CDR3 loop spans 13 amino acids. The V end was cut by 6 bases, the J end by 2 bases, with 10 bases between. Germline V gene data show CDR1 as SGHRS and CDR2 as YFSETQ. CDR3 in DNA: TGCGCCAGCACGAGGCCAGACACAGATACGCAGTATTTT. It specifies CASTRPDTDTQYF.

The CDR3 spells CASSRGTTAKNIQYF. CDR3 DNA: TGTGCCAGTAGTCGTGGGACAACAGCCAAAAACATTCAGTACTTC. The chain couples TRBV19 to TRBJ2-4, with a weak D call TRBD1 (6 bases). Trimming shortened V by 5 bases and J by 0 bases, and 11 bases separated the two germline ends. Germline CDR1 LNHDA, CDR2 SQIVND (reference sequence). The CDR3 is 15 residues long. The complete variable domain, with remaining parts taken from reference TRBV19 and TRBJ2-4, reads DGGITQSPKYLFRKEGQNVTLSCEQNLNHDAMYWYRQDPGQGLRLIYYSQIVNDFQKGDIAEGYSVSREKKESFPLTVTSAQKNPTAFYLCASSRGTTAKNIQYFGAGTRLSVL.

The gene calls are TRBV18 and TRBJ1-1; 10 bases are shared with TRBD1. From germline, CDR1 is KGHSH and CDR2 LQKENI. The CDR3 is 16 residues long. V lost 3 bases to trimming and J lost 4 bases; unmatched junction nucleotides: 8. This chain's CDR3 is CASSPRQGAGGTEAFF. CDR3 coding DNA: TGTGCCAGCTCACCCCGACAGGGGGCGGGAGGCACTGAAGCTTTCTTT.

This chain uses TRBV6-1 with TRBJ1-3; maybe TRBD1 (6 bases). The CDR3 has 15 amino acids. The ends were cut back, 7 bases at V and 0 bases at J, with 13 bases in the middle. Germline loops: CDR1 MNHNS, CDR2 SASEGT. Written as DNA, the CDR3 is TGTGCCAGCAAAGGACAGACCTACTCTGGAAACACCATATATTTT. Translating gives CASKGQTYSGNTIYF.

This clone was seen many times. V gene TRBV27 combines with J gene TRBJ1-1; no clear D. V was cut by 2 bases and J by 2 bases, with 9 bases left in between. CDR1 and CDR2 from the germline V gene are MNHEY and SMNVEV (reference sequence). The CDR3 contains 14 residues. CDR3 protein: CASSLTWFNTEAFF. The CDR3 nucleotides are TGTGCCAGCAGTTTAACCTGGTTCAACACTGAAGCTTTCTTT.

The rearrangement joins TRBV19 to TRBJ2-3; the match to TRBD2 covers 12 bases. V shed 1 base, J shed 6 bases, and the junction held 5 bases outside the gene matches. The CDR3 covers 16 residues. The V gene's germline CDR1 is LNHDA and CDR2 SQIVND (reference sequence). DNA of the CDR3: TGTGCCAGTAGTATAGCCAGGACTAGCGGGGTTGATACGCAGTATTTT. Encoded protein: CASSIARTSGVDTQYF.

The chain employs TRBV21-1 and TRBJ2-1; TRBD2, the table's D call, was not compared with the DNA. TRBV21-1 is recorded as a pseudogene. This CDR3 has 16 residues. The CDR3 bases are TGTGCCAGCAGTACTAGCGGGAGCCCTCTCTACAATGAGCAGTTCTTC. Translating it yields CASSTSGSPLYNEQFF.

The rearrangement joins TRBV7-6 to TRBJ2-5; D gene uncertain. Germline V gene data show CDR1 as SGHVS and CDR2 as FNYEAQ. The CDR3 is 15 residues long. Deletions cut 5 bases from V and 4 bases from J, with 17 bases between. Here the CDR3 reads CASSPFSPMGETQYF. The DNA of the CDR3 is TGTGCCAGCAGCCCCTTCTCCCCCATGGGAGAGACCCAGTACTTC.

The chain uses TRBV28 and TRBJ1-2; 11 nucleotides line up with TRBD1. This CDR3 comprises 14 residues. V lost 6 bases to trimming and J lost 6 bases; unmatched junction nucleotides: 6. Germline V gives CDR1 MDHEN, CDR2 SYDVKM. The CDR3 nucleotides read TGTGCCAGCAGATGGGGACAGGGGGGACATGGCTACACCTTC. It translates to CASRWGQGGHGYTF.

The chain combines TRBV11-2 with TRBJ2-7, with 8 nucleotides matching TRBD1. Germline CDR1 and CDR2: SGHAT and FQNNGV. V shed 6 bases and J 5 bases; nucleotides not matched to a gene: 15. The CDR3 is 16 amino acids. CDR3 DNA: TGTGCCAGCAGTCCAAGAACTCAGGGGGCGCTGAACGAGCAGTACTTC. Translating gives CASSPRTQGALNEQYF.

A remark on this clone: Other DNA sequences in this specimen translate into the identical CDR3. The V gene is TRBV5-4, the J gene TRBJ2-3; D unclear. The germline CDR1 and CDR2 sequences are SGHNT and YYREEE (reference sequence). The CDR3 contains 14 residues. Deletions cut 0 bases from V and 1 base from J, with 6 bases between. CDR3 DNA sequence: TGTGCCAGCAGCTTGGCTGGGGGCACAGATACGCAGTATTTT. Protein sequence: CASSLAGGTDTQYF. The full variable domain, with the rest looked up from reference TRBV5-4 and TRBJ2-3, is ETGVTQSPTHLIKTRGQQVTLRCSSQSGHNTVSWYQQALGQGPQFIFQYYREEENGRGNFPPRFSGLQFPNYSSELNVNALELDDSALYLCASSLAGGTDTQYFGPGTRLTVL.